This TCR beta chain was obtained from a study of T-cell reconstitution after alpha-beta-depleted transplantation in children. General study points: Expanded clones from the graft, numbering several hundred, reportedly supplied alpha-beta T cells about two months after transplant.

The TCRbeta library incorporated unique molecular identifiers. TCRdb reanalysed the PCR reads using MiXCR and keeps one entry per CDR3 protein. The repertoire includes around 490,000 distinct CDR3 sequences, approximately 10% of them detected once, and approximately 15% sits in the top ten. In the case of this clonotype: Its specificity is unknown.

This CDR3 has 13 amino acids. V was shortened by 7 bases and J by 2 bases, with 10 bases between the two germline ends. The germline CDR1 and CDR2 sequences are MNHNS and SASEGT. The chain has TRBV6-1 and TRBJ2-3; D is ambiguous. Sequenced here: PBMCs, mostly from graft donor cells, sampled 180 days after TCRalphabeta/CD19-depleted stem cell transplant. The TCR comes from a female patient aged 2-10 years who had a stem cell transplant for aplastic anemia, so the T cells may come from the graft donor. CDR3 sequence reads: CASIPEITDTQYF. The DNA of the CDR3 is TGTGCCAGCATCCCGGAAATCACAGATACGCAGTATTTT.